Following are 32 T cell receptor beta chains from one sample sequenced in a study of blood T cell repertoires in COVID-19. Sequencing was performed with immunoSEQ multiplex PCR; in TCRdb, only in-frame clones are kept and a portion is missing. The repertoire holds just under 250,000 clones, around 85% seen once, with just over 3% in the top ten. Material: peripheral blood. These receptor sequences come from a woman aged 25-40 years who had recovered from COVID-19.

There are a few counts of this clone. J is TRBJ2-3 and V is TRBV10-1, with 8 bases that match TRBD2. Germline loops: CDR1 WNHNN, CDR2 SYGVQD (reference sequence). V shed 0 bases, J shed 6 bases, and the junction held 5 bases outside the gene matches. The CDR3 contains 15 residues. CDR3 protein: CASSESQRGSDTQYF. In nucleotides, the CDR3 is TGCGCCAGCAGTGAGTCCCAGCGGGGGTCCGATACGCAGTATTTT.

V and J are TRBV28 and TRBJ2-7, with D possibly TRBD1 on 6 matching bases. The CDR3 length is 14 residues. Trimming removed 6 bases at V and 5 bases at J, with 17 bases between. CDR1 is MDHEN and CDR2 is SYDVKM in the germline V gene. The CDR3 protein is CASRPTGITHEQYF. As DNA, the CDR3 is TGTGCCAGCAGACCGACAGGTATAACCCACGAGCAGTACTTC.

The chain combines TRBV14 with TRBJ2-3; D may be TRBD1 (6 bases). Deletions cut 1 base from V and 6 bases from J, with 20 bases between. The CDR3 has 17 residues. Looked up from germline, CDR1 is SGHDN and CDR2 is FVKESK. The CDR3 nucleotides are TGTGCCAGCAGCCAAGGGTCCTACGCCGGGACATCTGATACGCAGTATTTT. Amino acids: CASSQGSYAGTSDTQYF.

This clone came up once. The chain combines TRBV9 with TRBJ2-3, with TRBD2 matching 9 bases. This CDR3 has 16 amino acids. The trim removed 3 bases at V and 3 bases at J, leaving 8 bases unmatched. The germline V gene has CDR1 SGDLS and CDR2 YYNGEE. CDR3 protein: CASSDPGLAGTDTQYF. The CDR3 DNA reads as TGTGCCAGCAGCGACCCGGGACTAGCTGGAACAGATACGCAGTATTTT.

The chain uses TRBV19 and TRBJ2-6; possible D gene TRBD1, 5 bases. The V gene lost 6 bases and the J gene lost 0 bases, with 12 bases spanning the gap. The CDR3 runs to 16 residues. In germline, CDR1 is LNHDA, CDR2 SQIVND (reference sequence). This CDR3 is CASSPRRGSGANVLTF. CDR3 bases: TGTGCCAGTAGCCCCAGAAGGGGCTCTGGGGCCAACGTCCTGACTTTC. The complete variable domain, with remaining parts taken from reference TRBV19 and TRBJ2-6, reads DGGITQSPKYLFRKEGQNVTLSCEQNLNHDAMYWYRQDPGQGLRLIYYSQIVNDFQKGDIAEGYSVSREKKESFPLTVTSAQKNPTAFYLCASSPRRGSGANVLTFGAGSRLTVL.

V usage is TRBV5-1 and J usage is TRBJ1-1; D uncertain. Germline V gene lookup returns CDR1 SGHRS and CDR2 YFSETQ. The CDR3 is 14 amino acids. Trimming removed 4 bases at V and 4 bases at J, with 14 bases between. CDR3 loop: CASSDVRSSTEAFF. CDR3 DNA sequence: TGCGCCAGCAGCGACGTCAGGTCGAGCACTGAAGCTTTCTTT.

The chain is built from TRBV5-6 and TRBJ2-1; 11 positions agree with TRBD2. The CDR3 length is 16 residues. The germline gives CDR1 SGHDT, CDR2 YYEEEE. V was clipped by 0 bases and J by 1 base; unmatched bases: 0. CDR3 bases: TGTGCCAGCAGCTTGGGACTAGCGGGGTCCTACAATGAGCAGTTCTTC. It yields the protein CASSLGLAGSYNEQFF.

The chain has TRBV11-3 and TRBJ1-1; D gene ambiguous. The length of the CDR3 is 13 residues. Germline V gene sequence: CDR1 SGHNT, CDR2 YENEEA. Between the trimmed V and J ends, which lost 0 bases and 0 bases, there was a span of 2 bases. CDR3 DNA: TGTGCCAGCAGCTTAGACATGAACACTGAAGCTTTCTTT. It yields the protein CASSLDMNTEAFF. Combining the CDR3 with reference TRBV11-3 and TRBJ1-1 gives the whole variable domain EAGVVQSPRYKIIEKKQPVAFWCNPISGHNTLYWYLQNLGQGPELLIRYENEEAVDDSQLPKDRFSAERLKGVDSTLKIQPAELGDSAVYLCASSLDMNTEAFFGQGTRLTVV.

The chain joins TRBV6-2 or TRBV6-3 to TRBJ2-1; 11 bases match TRBD2. J lost 8 bases, V lost 0 bases, and 6 bases had no gene match. Germline loops: CDR1 MNHEY, CDR2 SVGEGT. The CDR3 spans 16 residues. The DNA for the CDR3 is TGTGCCAGCAGTTACTCCGGACTAGCGGGCGGGGATGAGCAGTTCTTC. Protein: CASSYSGLAGGDEQFF.

The chain employs TRBV7-6 and TRBJ2-1; 9 bases line up with TRBD1. The CDR3 totals 11 residues. J was trimmed by 10 bases and V by 10 bases; bases with no gene match: 5. Per the germline V gene, CDR1 is SGHVS and CDR2 is FNYEAQ. The CDR3, as DNA: TGTGCCACGGGGACAGGGAACGAGCAGTTCTTC. It specifies CATGTGNEQFF.

This rearrangement joins TRBV6-5 to TRBJ1-5, with 7 bases that match TRBD1. J was trimmed by 3 bases and V by 6 bases; bases with no gene match: 5. CDR1 is MNHEY, CDR2 SVGAGI, per germline. CDR3 length equals 14 residues. CDR3 protein: CASRATGNNQPQHF. The CDR3 DNA reads TGTGCCAGCAGGGCGACAGGGAACAATCAGCCCCAGCATTTT.

The chain carries TRBV7-2 and TRBJ2-1; 11 bases fit TRBD2. Germline-derived CDR1 and CDR2 are SGHTA and FQGNSA. The CDR3 runs 15 residues. The V segment lost 2 bases and the J segment 6 bases; nucleotides outside the gene matches: 3. The CDR3 DNA follows: TGTGCCAGCAGCTTATTAGCGGGGGGGCTCAATGAGCAGTTCTTC. Amino acids: CASSLLAGGLNEQFF.

This clone was observed once. This chain uses TRBV5-1 with TRBJ2-2, with D possibly TRBD1 on 6 matching bases. V was cut by 0 bases and J by 3 bases, with 9 bases left in between. The CDR3 loop spans 15 amino acids. From germline, CDR1 is SGHRS and CDR2 YFSETQ. The chain's CDR3 is CASSLVQGYTGELFF. CDR3 sequence (DNA): TGCGCCAGCAGCTTGGTACAGGGATACACCGGGGAGCTGTTTTTT.

The CDR3 region has the DNA TGTGCCACCGGATCTAGCCAGTCCTCCTACAATGAGCAGTTCTTC. It is translated as CATGSSQSSYNEQFF. This sequence joins TRBV15 and TRBJ2-1; the D gene is possibly TRBD2 (5 bases). There are 15 residues in the CDR3. Trimming cost V 8 bases and J 0 bases, with 14 bases left between them. Germline lookup yields CDR1 LNHNV and CDR2 YYDKDF (reference sequence).

V is TRBV10-3 and J is TRBJ2-3; 12 bases align to TRBD1. Germline CDR1 ENHRY, CDR2 SYGVKD. With V trimmed by 7 bases and J by 7 bases, 6 bases remained unmatched. The CDR3 sequence is 14 residues long. The CDR3 DNA sequence: TGTGCCATCAAAGGGGACAGGGGGCAAAATACGCAGTATTTT. Translation gives CAIKGDRGQNTQYF.

The V and J genes are TRBV9 and TRBJ2-5, with 9 bases identical to TRBD1. Germline-derived CDR1 and CDR2 are SGDLS and YYNGEE. The CDR3 length is 12 residues. With 10 bases clipped from V and 10 bases from J, the junction kept 11 bases outside the gene matches. The CDR3, as DNA: TGTGCCGGGGAGACAGGGGGATGGAACCAGTACTTC. Encoded protein: CAGETGGWNQYF.

This clone was seen only once. The chain uses TRBV9 and TRBJ2-7, with D perhaps matching TRBD2 (7 bases). Germline loops: CDR1 SGDLS, CDR2 YYNGEE. The CDR3 is 14 amino acids. Trimming pared 3 bases from V and 8 bases from J, leaving 18 bases between. The CDR3 here is CASSAGGQSPQQYF. CDR3 in DNA: TGTGCCAGCAGCGCGGGAGGACAGAGCCCACAGCAGTACTTC. Filled out from reference TRBV9 and TRBJ2-7, the complete variable domain reads DSGVTQTPKHLITATGQRVTLRCSPRSGDLSVYWYQQSLDQGLQFLIQYYNGEERAKGNILERFSAQQFPDLHSELNLSSLELGDSALYFCASSAGGQSPQQYFGPGTRLTVT.

The chain couples TRBV27 to TRBJ2-1; TRBD2 matches 9 bases. CDR3 length: 15 amino acids. Trimming at V came to 4 bases and at J to 4 bases, leaving 5 bases not matched to a gene. Germline loops: CDR1 MNHEY, CDR2 SMNVEV (reference sequence). The CDR3 spells CASSSERGVYNEQFF. The CDR3 DNA reads TGTGCCAGCAGTTCCGAGCGGGGGGTTTACAATGAGCAGTTCTTC.

This clone was counted once. The chain couples TRBV10-2 to TRBJ1-3; D gene unclear. The CDR3 loop spans 14 amino acids. Trimming shortened V by 8 bases and J by 5 bases, and 16 bases separated the two germline ends. Germline values: CDR1 WSHSY, CDR2 SAAADI. DNA of the CDR3: TGCGCCAGCTCCGAGGTCCCGTCAAGAAACACCATATATTTT. Its protein is CASSEVPSRNTIYF.

The gene calls are TRBV12-3 or TRBV12-4 and TRBJ2-7, with a possible D match to TRBD1 (5 bases). Deletions cut 2 bases from V and 8 bases from J, with 13 bases between. CDR3 length: 13 amino acids. CDR3 amino acids: CASSLIPQGKQYF. In nucleotides, the CDR3 is TGTGCCAGCAGTTTAATCCCGCAGGGTAAGCAGTACTTC.

The CDR3 sequence: CASSEALVANEQFF. The CDR3 nucleotides are TGTGCCAGCAGTGAAGCGCTAGTGGCAAATGAGCAGTTCTTC. The rearrangement links TRBV2 to TRBJ2-1; D is uncertain. The ends were cut back, 0 bases at V and 7 bases at J, with 10 bases in the middle. Germline V lookup: CDR1 SNHLY, CDR2 FYNNEI. The CDR3 consists of 14 residues.

The chain is built from TRBV4-1 and TRBJ1-1, with a possible D match to TRBD1 (6 bases). Germline CDR1 is MGHRA and CDR2 is YSYEKL. CDR3 length equals 15 residues. Trimming shortened V by 5 bases and J by 1 base, and 14 bases separated the two germline ends. The CDR3 loop is CASSYRQAQNTEAFF. The CDR3, as DNA: TGCGCCAGCAGCTATCGACAGGCTCAGAACACTGAAGCTTTCTTT.

This clone was picked up one time. In DNA form, the CDR3 reads TGTGCCACCAGTGATCCCGCCGTAGGGGAAGAGACCCAGTACTTC. Translated: CATSDPAVGEETQYF. The chain is built from TRBV24-1 and TRBJ2-5; possibly TRBD1 for D (5 bases). Germline V CDR1 and CDR2: KGHDR, SFDVKD. The germline V and J ends were trimmed by 3 bases and 3 bases, with 13 bases remaining between them. This CDR3 is built from 15 residues.

The genes are TRBV5-1 and TRBJ2-7, with TRBD1 matching 9 bases. V was clipped by 7 bases and J by 5 bases; unmatched bases: 7. The CDR3 length is 13 residues. Germline loops: CDR1 SGHRS, CDR2 YFSETQ. The CDR3 loop reads CASGRDRDHEQYF. In DNA, the CDR3 is TGCGCCAGCGGGAGGGACAGGGACCACGAGCAGTACTTC.

There are a few counts of this clone. The gene calls are TRBV9 and TRBJ2-5, with 7 bases fitting TRBD2. The CDR3 sequence is 14 residues long. Germline-derived CDR1 and CDR2 are SGDLS and YYNGEE. J was trimmed by 1 base and V by 6 bases; bases with no gene match: 6. In DNA form, the CDR3 reads TGTGCCAGCAACCCCGGGGGGTTCCAAGAGACCCAGTACTTC. Amino acid sequence: CASNPGGFQETQYF.

V gene TRBV9 combines with J gene TRBJ2-2, with no clear D. This CDR3 is built from 15 residues. The V gene's germline CDR1 is SGDLS and CDR2 YYNGEE. The germline V and J ends were trimmed by 5 bases and 5 bases, with 16 bases remaining between them. The DNA of the CDR3 is TGTGCCAGCAGTTATCATCCTAGTCTTACCGGGGAGCTGTTTTTT. It is translated as CASSYHPSLTGELFF.

The chain recombines TRBV7-9 with TRBJ2-7, with TRBD1 matching over 9 bases. CDR1 SEHNR and CDR2 FQNEAQ come from the germline V gene (reference sequence). V lost 2 bases and J lost 5; bases outside the gene matches: 10. The CDR3 runs to 16 residues. The chain's CDR3 is CASSLFAGTGNNEQYF. For the CDR3, the DNA is TGTGCCAGCAGCTTATTCGCCGGGACAGGGAATAACGAGCAGTACTTC.

Note on this clone: The sample has other DNA sequences that encode this CDR3 too. The chain is built from TRBV5-1 and TRBJ1-5, with 9 bases aligning to TRBD1. Germline CDR1 and CDR2: SGHRS and YFSETQ. V lost 3 bases to trimming and J lost 4 bases; unmatched junction nucleotides: 2. This CDR3 region has 14 residues. The CDR3 reads CASSSGTGNQPQHF. CDR3 DNA sequence: TGCGCCAGCAGCTCTGGGACAGGGAATCAGCCCCAGCATTTT.

This sequence joins TRBV19 and TRBJ2-1; 9 positions match TRBD2. The CDR3 loop spans 13 amino acids. CDR1 and CDR2 (germline): LNHDA, SQIVND (reference sequence). V shed 5 bases, J shed 14 bases, and the junction held 10 bases outside the gene matches. CDR3 sequence: CASSSDQAGGKFF. DNA of the CDR3: TGTGCCAGTAGTTCCGATCAAGCGGGGGGTAAGTTCTTC. Together with reference TRBV19 and TRBJ2-1, the CDR3 gives the full variable domain: DGGITQSPKYLFRKEGQNVTLSCEQNLNHDAMYWYRQDPGQGLRLIYYSQIVNDFQKGDIAEGYSVSREKKESFPLTVTSAQKNPTAFYLCASSSDQAGGKFFGPGTRLTVL.

The rearrangement joins TRBV18 to TRBJ2-7, with a possible D match to TRBD2 (6 bases). The V gene lost 3 bases and the J gene lost 0 bases, with 9 bases spanning the gap. The germline V gene has CDR1 KGHSH and CDR2 LQKENI. The CDR3 loop spans 14 amino acids. Here the CDR3 reads CASSPGLSSYEQYF. CDR3 DNA sequence: TGTGCCAGCTCACCGGGACTTAGCTCCTACGAGCAGTACTTC.

V usage is TRBV4-1 and J usage is TRBJ2-5, with 9 positions matching TRBD1. Germline assignment: CDR1 MGHRA and CDR2 YSYEKL. The CDR3 is 16 residues long. Trimming removed 0 bases from V and 2 bases from J; junction bases left unmatched: 4. CDR3 amino acids: CASSQETGTGQETQYF. CDR3 DNA: TGCGCCAGCAGCCAAGAAACCGGGACAGGGCAAGAGACCCAGTACTTC.

V and J are TRBV9 and TRBJ2-5; D might be TRBD2 (6 bases). V was pared by 3 bases and J by 4 bases, with 13 bases between. The CDR3 is 14 amino acids. Germline CDR1 is SGDLS and CDR2 is YYNGEE. CDR3 region: CASSATGVGETQYF. The CDR3 region has the DNA TGTGCCAGCAGCGCCACGGGGGTCGGAGAGACCCAGTACTTC.